This T cell receptor beta chain was recorded in a study of cytomegalovirus exposure and HLA in healthy donors. The V and J ends lost 0 bases and 6 bases, in that order; junction bases with no gene match: 1. The germline V gene encodes CDR1 MGHDK and CDR2 SYGVNS. The CDR3 runs 14 residues. Use of 60 Vbeta and 13 Jbeta primers characterized the PCR. The repertoire was sequenced with immunoSEQ multiplex PCR; TCRdb's copy has only in-frame clones and lacks some. The table has 150,000 or so clones, approximately 81% seen once; the top ten hold 0.38%. Concerning this clone: Its specificity is unknown.

Broader study findings: Presence/absence analyses supposed approximately even sequencing depth among donors.

The sequence derives from a boy aged 2 to 9 in good health and CMV-seronegative. The chain couples TRBV25-1 to TRBJ2-1; 8 bases fit TRBD2. Source material: PBMCs. CDR3 sequence (DNA): TGTGCCAGCAGTGAATATGGGACTAGCAATGAGCAGTTCTTC. Translated, it gives CASSEYGTSNEQFF.